Listed here are 16 T cell receptor beta chains from one sample, sequenced in a study of beta chain features in type 1 diabetes. cDNA synthesis used the whole RNA isolate, giving expressed TCRB sequences. The table came from immunoSEQ multiplex PCR; TCRdb's copy has only in-frame clones and leaves some out. The sample holds around 340,000 clones, about 20% seen once. Sequencing was done on a sample of naive CD4+ T cells from blood. Source of these receptors: a young woman in good health.

This clone was counted between two and nine times. The chain combines TRBV7-3 with TRBJ2-1, with D maybe TRBD1 (5 bases). The CDR3 is 13 amino acids. V was shortened by 5 bases and J by 8 bases, with 13 bases between the two germline ends. The V gene's germline CDR1 is SGHTA and CDR2 FQGTGA. The CDR3: CASSPQGGHEQFF. The DNA for the CDR3 is TGTGCCAGCAGCCCCCAGGGTGGTCATGAGCAGTTCTTC.

This clone turned up a few times. This CDR3 is CASSERGRGNQETQYF. For the CDR3, the DNA is TGTGCCAGCAGCGAGCGAGGGCGGGGGAACCAAGAGACCCAGTACTTC. J is TRBJ2-5 and V is TRBV7-9; 7 bases are a match to TRBD2. The CDR3 has 16 residues. With 5 bases clipped from V and 0 bases from J, the junction kept 9 bases outside the gene matches. CDR1 is SEHNR and CDR2 is FQNEAQ in the germline V gene (reference sequence).

The chain is built from TRBV5-1 and TRBJ2-5, with 8 bases matching TRBD2. Trimming cost V 5 bases and J 2 bases; bases outside gene matches: 5. This CDR3 region has 14 residues. In germline, CDR1 is SGHRS, CDR2 YFSETQ. CDR3: CASRFTGGQETQYF. The DNA for the CDR3 is TGCGCCAGCAGGTTCACGGGGGGGCAAGAGACCCAGTACTTC.

The chain combines TRBV18 with TRBJ2-1, with D possibly TRBD2 on 6 matching bases. The CDR3 spans 12 residues. Germline CDR1 reads KGHSH; CDR2 reads LQKENI. Trimming removed 6 bases from V and 5 bases from J, with 8 bases in between. CDR3 amino acids: CASSTGDNEQFF. In DNA form, the CDR3 reads TGTGCCAGCTCGACGGGAGACAATGAGCAGTTCTTC.

The chain has TRBV9 and TRBJ2-5, with a possible D match to TRBD2 (6 bases). Trimming removed 0 bases at V and 4 bases at J, with 13 bases between. CDR1 is SGDLS and CDR2 is YYNGEE in the germline V gene. The CDR3 is 15 amino acids. CDR3 in amino acids: CASSVDGGIGETQYF. DNA for the CDR3: TGTGCCAGCAGCGTAGATGGGGGGATCGGAGAGACCCAGTACTTC.

The gene calls are TRBV5-6 and TRBJ1-2; 10 nucleotides align to TRBD1. CDR3 length: 15 amino acids. Germline V gene sequence: CDR1 SGHDT, CDR2 YYEEEE. V dropped 4 bases and J dropped 3; count of bases not matched to a gene: 6. The CDR3 bases are TGTGCCAGCAGCCTTCGACAGGGGGCTCACTATGGCTACACCTTC. Residues: CASSLRQGAHYGYTF.

On this clone: Other DNA sequences in this specimen translate into the identical CDR3. The chain employs TRBV30 and TRBJ1-5, with D tentatively TRBD1 (5 bases). Trimming stripped 2 bases from V and 0 bases from J, with 5 bases between. Per the germline V gene, CDR1 is GTSNPN and CDR2 is SVGIG (reference sequence). The CDR3 loop spans 13 amino acids. Here the CDR3 DNA reads TGTGCCTGGAGTAGGGGTAGCAATCAGCCCCAGCATTTT. It yields the protein CAWSRGSNQPQHF.

This clone was observed once. The chain has TRBV9 and TRBJ2-7, with D possibly TRBD1 on 6 matching bases. Trimming stripped 4 bases from V and 0 bases from J, with 8 bases between. Germline assignment: CDR1 SGDLS and CDR2 YYNGEE. The CDR3 covers 13 residues. The CDR3 region has the DNA TGTGCCAGCAGCAAACAGGGCTCCTACGAGCAGTACTTC. Translating gives CASSKQGSYEQYF.

This clone appeared a few times. The chain uses TRBV19 and TRBJ2-1; 7 nucleotides align to TRBD2. The V gene's germline CDR1 is LNHDA and CDR2 SQIVND (reference sequence). The V segment lost 4 bases and the J segment 0 bases; nucleotides outside the gene matches: 3. The CDR3 length is 15 residues. The CDR3 spells CASSKERDSYNEQFF. In nucleotides, the CDR3 is TGTGCCAGTAGTAAAGAGCGGGACTCCTACAATGAGCAGTTCTTC.

The gene calls are TRBV5-6 and TRBJ2-1; TRBD2 agrees at 9 bases. CDR1 SGHDT and CDR2 YYEEEE come from the germline V gene. The ends lost 4 bases at V and 8 bases at J; junction bases unmatched: 10. The CDR3 has 15 amino acids. The CDR3 region is CASSPLGGRADEQFF. The DNA of the CDR3 is TGTGCCAGCAGCCCCCTTGGCGGGAGGGCCGATGAGCAGTTCTTC.

The chain links TRBV10-3 to TRBJ2-6; TRBD1 matches 7 bases. The V gene's germline CDR1 is ENHRY and CDR2 SYGVKD. The CDR3 is made up of 15 amino acids. Trimming at V came to 9 bases and at J to 0 bases, leaving 5 bases not matched to a gene. CDR3 protein: CAIRDSVSGANVLTF. As DNA, the CDR3 is TGTGCCATTCGGGACAGCGTCTCTGGGGCCAACGTCCTGACTTTC.

The CDR3 DNA follows: TGCAGCGTTGCAGCCAGGGGAGGGAATGAGCAGTTCTTC. It yields the protein CSVAARGGNEQFF. The gene calls are TRBV29-1 and TRBJ2-1, with D perhaps matching TRBD2 (7 bases). Trimming took 4 bases from V and 7 from J, leaving 14 bases between them. CDR1 is SQVTM and CDR2 is ANQGSEA in the germline V gene. The CDR3 totals 13 residues.

The rearrangement uses TRBV6-1 and TRBJ1-5; 9 nucleotides align to TRBD1. In germline, CDR1 is MNHNS, CDR2 SASEGT. The CDR3 is 14 residues long. Germline trimming cut 7 bases from V and 4 bases from J; bases unmatched to any gene: 5. CDR3 sequence: CASTGGQGNQPQHF. CDR3 bases: TGTGCCAGCACCGGGGGACAGGGAAATCAGCCCCAGCATTTT.

The chain combines TRBV10-3 with TRBJ2-6; D might be TRBD1 (5 bases). This CDR3 comprises 15 residues. The V end was cut by 6 bases, the J end by 4 bases, with 13 bases between. Per the germline V gene, CDR1 is ENHRY and CDR2 is SYGVKD. The DNA of the CDR3 is TGTGCCATCAGCCCGACAGACTCAGGGGCCAACGTCCTGACTTTC. As protein: CAISPTDSGANVLTF.

The chain is built from TRBV2 and TRBJ2-3, with D possibly TRBD2 on 5 matching bases. The CDR3 is 13 residues long. V gave up 3 bases and J gave up 1 base, with 5 bases separating them. Germline CDR1 is SNHLY and CDR2 is FYNNEI. The CDR3 DNA sequence: TGTGCCAGCAGTGAGGGAGGCACAGATACGCAGTATTTT. It yields the protein CASSEGGTDTQYF. Supplemented by reference TRBV2 and TRBJ2-3, the full variable domain reads EPEVTQTPSHQVTQMGQEVILRCVPISNHLYFYWYRQILGQKVEFLVSFYNNEISEKSEIFDDQFSVERPDGSNFTLKIRSTKLEDSAMYFCASSEGGTDTQYFGPGTRLTVL.

This clone was found a few times. V gene TRBV7-9 combines with J gene TRBJ1-1, with no clear D. V lost 5 bases and J lost 1, with 11 bases in between. Germline V lookup: CDR1 SEHNR, CDR2 FQNEAQ (reference sequence). This CDR3 comprises 14 residues. The DNA for the CDR3 is TGTGCCAGCAGCCGACTAACGCAGAACACTGAAGCTTTCTTT. This sequence encodes CASSRLTQNTEAFF. The variable domain in full, completed from reference TRBV7-9 and TRBJ1-1, reads DTGVSQNPRHKITKRGQNVTFRCDPISEHNRLYWYRQTLGQGPEFLTYFQNEAQLEKSRLLSDRFSAERPKGSFSTLEIQRTEQGDSAMYLCASSRLTQNTEAFFGQGTRLTVV.